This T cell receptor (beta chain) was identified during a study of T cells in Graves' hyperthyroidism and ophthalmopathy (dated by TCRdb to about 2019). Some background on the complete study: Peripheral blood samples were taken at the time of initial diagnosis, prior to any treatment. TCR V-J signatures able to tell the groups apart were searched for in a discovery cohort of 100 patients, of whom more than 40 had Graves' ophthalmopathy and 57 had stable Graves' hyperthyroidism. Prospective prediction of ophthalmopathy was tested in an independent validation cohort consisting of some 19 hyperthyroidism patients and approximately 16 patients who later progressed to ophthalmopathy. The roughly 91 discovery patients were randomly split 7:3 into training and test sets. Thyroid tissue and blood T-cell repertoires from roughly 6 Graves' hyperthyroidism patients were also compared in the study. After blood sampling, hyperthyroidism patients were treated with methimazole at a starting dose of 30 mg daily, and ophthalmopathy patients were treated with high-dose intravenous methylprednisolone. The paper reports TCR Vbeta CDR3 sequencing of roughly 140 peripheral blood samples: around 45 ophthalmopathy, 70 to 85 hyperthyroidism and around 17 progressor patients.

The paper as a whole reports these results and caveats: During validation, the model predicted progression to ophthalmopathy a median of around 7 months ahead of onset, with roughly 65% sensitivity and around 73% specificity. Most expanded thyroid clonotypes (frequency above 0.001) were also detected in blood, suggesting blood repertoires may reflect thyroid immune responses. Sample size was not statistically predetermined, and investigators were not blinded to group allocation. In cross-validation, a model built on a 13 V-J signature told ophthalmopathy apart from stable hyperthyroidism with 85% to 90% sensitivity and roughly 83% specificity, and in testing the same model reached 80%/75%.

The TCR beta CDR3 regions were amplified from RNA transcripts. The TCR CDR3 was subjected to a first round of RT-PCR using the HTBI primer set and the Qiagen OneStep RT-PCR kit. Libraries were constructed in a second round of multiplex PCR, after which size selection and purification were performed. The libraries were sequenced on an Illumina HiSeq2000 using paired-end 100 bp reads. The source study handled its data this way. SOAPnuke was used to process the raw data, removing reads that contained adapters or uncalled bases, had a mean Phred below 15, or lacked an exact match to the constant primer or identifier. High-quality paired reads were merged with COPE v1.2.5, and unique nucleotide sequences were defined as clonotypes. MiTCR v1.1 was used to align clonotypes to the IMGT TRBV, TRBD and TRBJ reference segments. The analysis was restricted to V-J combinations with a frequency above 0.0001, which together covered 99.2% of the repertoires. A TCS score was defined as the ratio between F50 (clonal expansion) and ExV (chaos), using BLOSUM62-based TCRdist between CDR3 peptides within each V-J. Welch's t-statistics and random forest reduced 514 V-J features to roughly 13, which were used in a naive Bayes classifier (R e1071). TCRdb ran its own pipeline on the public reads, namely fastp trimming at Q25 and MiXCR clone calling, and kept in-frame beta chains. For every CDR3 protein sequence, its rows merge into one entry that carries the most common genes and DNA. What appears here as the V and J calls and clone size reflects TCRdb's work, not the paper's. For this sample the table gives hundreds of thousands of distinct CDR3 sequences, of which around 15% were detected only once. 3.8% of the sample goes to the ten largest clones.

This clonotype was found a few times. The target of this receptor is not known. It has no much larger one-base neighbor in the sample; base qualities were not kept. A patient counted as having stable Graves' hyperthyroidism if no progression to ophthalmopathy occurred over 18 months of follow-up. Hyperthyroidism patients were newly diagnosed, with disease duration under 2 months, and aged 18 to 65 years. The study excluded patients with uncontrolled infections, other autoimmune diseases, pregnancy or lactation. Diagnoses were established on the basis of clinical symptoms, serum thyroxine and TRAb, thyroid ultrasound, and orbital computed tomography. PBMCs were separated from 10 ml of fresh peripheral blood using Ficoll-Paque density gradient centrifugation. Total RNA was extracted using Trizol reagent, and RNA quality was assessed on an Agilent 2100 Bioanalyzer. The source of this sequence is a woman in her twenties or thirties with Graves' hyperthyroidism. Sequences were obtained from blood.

The CDR3 reads as follows: CSVGEWDTLPGNTIYF. The sequence in DNA is TGCAGCGTTGGAGAATGGGACACCCTACCCGGAAACACCATATATTTT. Recombination linked TRBV29-1 to TRBJ1-3; TRBD1 might be the D gene, on 6 matching bases. The germline V gene sets CDR1 to SQVTM and CDR2 to ANQGSEA. Counted from cysteine to phenylalanine, this CDR3 has 16 amino acids. Left in the record is the CDR3 DNA by itself, 48 bases read in frame from the first base. The V end loses 4 bases and the J end loses 4 bases, and a stretch of 20 bases separates them.